Below are 14 T cell receptor beta chains sequenced from a single sample in a study of CD8 T cells in ankylosing spondylitis. The study's findings and limits: It appeared that ankylosing spondylitis blood was characterized by a TCR beta motif of about 8 highly homologous variants.

TCRdb re-called the 5' RACE reads through MiXCR, storing one row per CDR3 protein. The sample records about 500,000 distinct CDR3 sequences, over 4% being singletons. Antigens of these TCRs are unknown. Sequencing input: blood, either unsorted or a sorted T cell fraction (not recorded which). These receptors were collected from a male donor with ankylosing spondylitis.

This clonotype was detected a few times. The V and J genes are TRBV11-1 and TRBJ2-5, with TRBD2 identical over 9 bases. Unmatched junction bases numbered 12, after V lost 3 bases and J lost 1 base. The CDR3 loop spans 18 amino acids. The germline V gene has CDR1 SGHAT and CDR2 FQDESV (reference sequence). CDR3 protein: CASSFPLTSGFFQETQYF. The DNA of the CDR3 is TGTGCCAGCAGCTTCCCCCTGACTAGCGGATTTTTCCAAGAGACCCAGTACTTC. The variable domain in full, with the rest retrieved from reference TRBV11-1 and TRBJ2-5, is EAEVAQSPRYKITEKSQAVAFWCDPISGHATLYWYRQILGQGPELLVQFQDESVVDDSQLPKDRFSAERLKGVDSTLKIQPAELGDSAMYLCASSFPLTSGFFQETQYFGPGTRLLVL.

This clonotype was recorded many times. V usage is TRBV24-1 and J usage is TRBJ1-3; TRBD1 is a possible D gene (6 bases). CDR1 and CDR2 (germline): KGHDR, SFDVKD. This CDR3 contains 13 residues. V gave up 7 bases and J gave up 6 bases, with 12 bases separating them. CDR3 amino acids: CATRAGDENTIYF. The CDR3 DNA is TGTGCCACCAGGGCAGGGGATGAAAACACCATATATTTT.

This clonotype has a count of ten or more. This sequence joins TRBV7-9 and TRBJ1-2; the D is unclear. Per germline, CDR1 SEHNR and CDR2 FQNEAQ (reference sequence). The CDR3 has 13 amino acids. With 5 bases removed from V and 8 bases from J, the gap between germline ends came to 15 bases. The CDR3 reads CASSHGVGSGYTF. The CDR3 DNA is TGTGCCAGCAGCCATGGGGTAGGGAGCGGCTACACCTTC.

This clonotype was detected many times. This chain joins TRBV10-3 and TRBJ2-1, with TRBD2 identical over 10 bases. V was pared by 3 bases and J by 8 bases, with 4 bases of the junction left unmatched. There are 14 residues in the CDR3. Germline CDR1 and CDR2: ENHRY and SYGVKD. The CDR3 DNA reads TGTGCCATCAGTGATGCTAGCGGGAGTGATGAGCAGTTCTTC. Protein sequence: CAISDASGSDEQFF.

This clonotype occurred many times. The chain is built from TRBV29-1 and TRBJ2-3; 7 bases align to TRBD2. V shed 6 bases, J shed 0 bases, and the junction held 3 bases outside the gene matches. This CDR3 region has 13 residues. Per germline, CDR1 SQVTM and CDR2 ANQGSEA. This CDR3 is CSVVSGSTDTQYF. Here the CDR3 DNA reads TGCAGCGTGGTTAGCGGGAGCACAGATACGCAGTATTTT.

In its sample, this clonotype was seen many times. The rearrangement uses TRBV10-3 and TRBJ2-7; D call uncertain. The CDR3 runs 15 residues. Germline V CDR1 and CDR2: ENHRY, SYGVKD. The germline V and J ends were trimmed by 0 bases and 1 base, with 10 bases remaining between them. The CDR3 DNA sequence: TGTGCCATCAGTGAGTCGTGGGGAATATCCTACGAGCAGTACTTC. Amino acid sequence: CAISESWGISYEQYF.

This clonotype was seen at least ten times. DNA for the CDR3: TGTGCCAGCAGCTTGGCCACAGGGGGAGGAACAGATACGCAGTATTTT. Protein: CASSLATGGGTDTQYF. This chain connects TRBV11-2 to TRBJ2-3; 8 nucleotides align to TRBD1. V lost 3 bases and J lost 3; bases outside the gene matches: 8. The CDR3 is 16 residues long. The germline CDR1 and CDR2 sequences are SGHAT and FQNNGV.

V gene TRBV7-6 combines with J gene TRBJ2-7; the D gene could be TRBD1 or TRBD2 (5 bases each). This CDR3 has 13 amino acids. The germline gives CDR1 SGHVS, CDR2 FNYEAQ. Trimming took 2 bases from V and 4 from J, leaving 9 bases between them. This CDR3 is CASSLSGRYEQYF. The CDR3 bases are TGTGCCAGCAGCTTATCGGGACGTTACGAGCAGTACTTC. Full variable domain (rest looked up from reference TRBV7-6 and TRBJ2-7): GAGVSQSPRYKVTKRGQDVALRCDPISGHVSLYWYRQALGQGPEFLTYFNYEAQQDKSGLPNDRFSAERPEGSISTLTIQRTEQRDSAMYRCASSLSGRYEQYFGPGTRLTVT.

This clonotype was detected ten times or more. V and J are TRBV20-1 and TRBJ2-3, with 8 bases matching TRBD1. The length of the CDR3 is 15 residues. The V and J ends lost 5 bases and 1 base, in that order; junction bases with no gene match: 8. Germline CDR1 is DFQATT and CDR2 is SNEGSKA (reference sequence). This chain's CDR3 is CSAPDREGGTDTQYF. CDR3 nucleotides: TGCAGTGCTCCGGACAGGGAAGGAGGCACAGATACGCAGTATTTT.

This clonotype was seen ten or more times. The J gene is TRBJ2-5, the V gene TRBV28; D perhaps matches TRBD1 (6 bases). CDR1 is MDHEN, CDR2 SYDVKM, per germline. The V end was cut by 2 bases, the J end by 0 bases, with 13 bases between. CDR3 length equals 16 residues. The CDR3: CASSLVGQGYQETQYF. CDR3 bases: TGTGCCAGCAGTTTAGTGGGGCAGGGGTACCAAGAGACCCAGTACTTC.

This clonotype was recorded at least ten times. The gene calls are TRBV29-1 and TRBJ2-1, with D possibly matching TRBD2 (6 bases). The CDR3 sequence is 13 residues long. With 0 bases removed from V and 3 bases from J, the gap between germline ends came to 6 bases. From germline, CDR1 is SQVTM and CDR2 ANQGSEA. The CDR3 reads CSVEDSGYNEQFF. CDR3 DNA sequence: TGCAGCGTTGAAGATAGCGGCTACAATGAGCAGTTCTTC.

This clonotype has at least ten counts. V gene TRBV6-1 combines with J gene TRBJ1-5; D possibly corresponds to TRBD1 (6 bases). V lost 5 bases, J lost 5 bases, and 16 bases lay in between. Germline V CDR1 and CDR2: MNHNS, SASEGT. The CDR3 extends over 15 amino acids. The CDR3 bases are TGTGCCAGCAGTAATACCGGGACATGGGATCAGCCCCAGCATTTT. Translated, it gives CASSNTGTWDQPQHF.

There are many counts of this clonotype. V and J are TRBV5-1 and TRBJ1-2; a possible D gene is TRBD1 (5 bases). Germline assignment: CDR1 SGHRS and CDR2 YFSETQ. The CDR3 consists of 13 residues. Between the trimmed V and J ends, which lost 2 bases and 7 bases, there was a span of 12 bases. CDR3 amino acids: CASSFEGASGYTF. For the CDR3, the DNA is TGCGCCAGCAGCTTTGAAGGGGCGAGTGGCTACACCTTC.

This clonotype has only a few counts. The genes are TRBV3-1 and TRBJ1-2; tentatively, D is TRBD1 (6 bases). The CDR3 is made up of 15 amino acids. CDR1 and CDR2 (germline): LGHDT, YNNKEL (reference sequence). Deletions cut 1 base from V and 7 bases from J, with 16 bases between. The CDR3 loop reads CASSQGPTGGGGYTF. CDR3 sequence (DNA): TGTGCCAGCAGCCAAGGCCCGACAGGAGGAGGTGGCTACACCTTC.